A single sample gave rise to the 30 T cell receptor beta chains below, sequenced in a study of T-cell memory formation after mild COVID-19 (dated by TCRdb to about 2021). To prepare the library, 5' RACE was applied. The listed sequencing device is Illumina NovaSeq 6000. Starting from the raw public reads, TCRdb applied fastp trimming at Q25, assembled clones with MiXCR and retained in-frame beta chains. Each entry is one CDR3 protein sequence, shown with its most common DNA and genes. In all, the sample holds more than 300,000 distinct CDR3 sequences, and approximately 14% of those were seen once. The top ten hold 21% of the sample. The sequenced sample consisted of PBMCs or a T cell subset sorted from them (not recorded which). Receptor source: a young man who had mild COVID-19 (a few samples of this study predate the infection). The sample titles of this study are shuffled in the database, so cell type and time point are left out; the donor was told from shared clones.

The sample holds a few counts of this clonotype. The CDR3 loop reads CASSSGQGASQPQHF. CDR3 nucleotides: TGTGCCAGCAGTTCGGGACAGGGGGCTAGTCAGCCCCAGCATTTT. J is TRBJ1-5 and V is TRBV12-3 or TRBV12-4; 12 nucleotides agree with TRBD1. This CDR3 spans 15 amino acids. Trimming at V came to 4 bases and at J to 6 bases, leaving 4 bases not matched to a gene.

This CDR3 is CASSYSATGMGEQYV. As DNA, the CDR3 is TGTGCCAGCAGTTACTCCGCGACAGGGATGGGCGAGCAGTACGTC. The V gene is TRBV6-6, the J gene TRBJ2-7, with 7 bases that match TRBD1. This CDR3 is built from 15 residues. V was clipped by 0 bases and J by 6 bases; unmatched bases: 8. The germline CDR1 and CDR2 sequences are MNHNY and SVGAGI (reference sequence).

The J gene is TRBJ2-7, the V gene TRBV27, with 11 bases matching TRBD1. Looked up from germline, CDR1 is MNHEY and CDR2 is SMNVEV (reference sequence). V dropped 7 bases and J dropped 3; count of bases not matched to a gene: 8. CDR3 length: 15 amino acids. This chain's CDR3 is CASKTPGQGVYEQYV. The CDR3 DNA is TGTGCCAGCAAGACGCCGGGACAGGGGGTCTACGAGCAGTACGTC.

The chain links TRBV6-5 to TRBJ2-3; weak D call: TRBD2 (6 bases). Germline V gene sequence: CDR1 MNHEY, CDR2 SVGAGI. V lost 6 bases and J lost 3, with 16 bases in between. This CDR3 has 15 amino acids. The DNA of the CDR3 is TGTGCCAGCAGCATTGGACTACACAAGACAGATACGCAGTATTTT. Its protein is CASSIGLHKTDTQYF.

This clonotype was seen only a few times. V is TRBV4-1 and J is TRBJ1-2; D unresolved. The CDR3 has 14 amino acids. From germline, CDR1 is MGHRA and CDR2 YSYEKL. Trimming cost V 4 bases and J 4 bases, with 13 bases left between them. CDR3 residues: CASSRQREPYGYTF. As DNA, the CDR3 is TGCGCCAGCAGCCGCCAACGGGAACCCTATGGCTACACCTTC.

V usage is TRBV7-2 and J usage is TRBJ2-7; 11 bases match TRBD2. CDR1 SGHTA and CDR2 FQGNSA come from the germline V gene. CDR3 length: 15 amino acids. V shed 5 bases and J 5 bases; nucleotides not matched to a gene: 8. CDR3 sequence reads: CASSLDGTSGHEQYF. CDR3 in DNA: TGTGCCAGCAGCCTCGATGGGACTAGCGGACACGAGCAGTACTTC.

This clonotype occurred many times. The J gene is TRBJ1-1, the V gene TRBV28; TRBD1 is a possible D gene (5 bases). The CDR3 runs to 12 residues. Trimming removed 3 bases at V and 7 bases at J, with 9 bases between. Germline-derived CDR1 and CDR2 are MDHEN and SYDVKM. As DNA, the CDR3 is TGTGCCAGCAGTTTTCGGGGGAGTGAAGCTTTCTTT. It is translated as CASSFRGSEAFF.

This clonotype turned up a few times. The chain recombines TRBV7-2 with TRBJ2-7, with 8 bases matching TRBD1. The CDR3 covers 15 residues. J was trimmed by 6 bases and V by 0 bases; bases with no gene match: 7. Germline V lookup: CDR1 SGHTA, CDR2 FQGNSA. CDR3 loop: CASSLAQRTGFEQYF. The CDR3 DNA follows: TGTGCCAGCAGCTTAGCGCAGCGGACAGGGTTCGAGCAGTACTTC.

This clonotype was seen only once. The V and J genes are TRBV12-3 or TRBV12-4 and TRBJ2-3; D not resolved. Trimming removed 3 bases from V and 5 bases from J, with 9 bases in between. The CDR3 extends over 13 amino acids. The CDR3 DNA reads TGTGCCAGCAGTTTCCCTCCCCGAGATACGCAGTATTTT. As protein: CASSFPPRDTQYF.

This clonotype was observed a few times. The chain joins TRBV6-2 or TRBV6-3 to TRBJ1-5, with a weak D call TRBD1 (6 bases). Per the germline V gene, CDR1 is MNHEY and CDR2 is SVGEGT. CDR3 length: 17 residues. V was pared by 2 bases and J by 3 bases, with 17 bases between. The CDR3 loop is CASSYPIGGPDNQPQHF. The CDR3 DNA follows: TGTGCCAGCAGTTACCCGATTGGGGGCCCCGACAATCAGCCCCAGCATTTT.

The V gene is TRBV10-3, the J gene TRBJ1-2; no definite D call. Deletions cut 4 bases from V and 3 bases from J, with 15 bases between. Germline V gene lookup returns CDR1 ENHRY and CDR2 SYGVKD. The CDR3 length is 15 residues. CDR3 DNA sequence: TGTGCCATCAGTGCCCTAATAGGAGACCACTATGGCTACACCTTC. Translated, it gives CAISALIGDHYGYTF.

This clonotype appeared a few times. This chain uses TRBV6-6 with TRBJ2-7; no definite D call. Between the trimmed V and J ends, which lost 5 bases and 9 bases, there was a span of 17 bases. Germline assignment: CDR1 MNHNY and CDR2 SVGAGI (reference sequence). The CDR3 sequence is 13 residues long. CDR3 DNA sequence: TGTGCCAGCAGTCCGCGCAGTGCCCGGCCGCAGTACGTC. This sequence encodes CASSPRSARPQYV.

To note about this clonotype: A much larger clone lies one base from this, so it may be a read error. The chain carries TRBV7-3 and TRBJ1-1; D perhaps matches TRBD1 (6 bases). From germline, CDR1 is SGHTA and CDR2 FQGTGA. The CDR3 consists of 16 residues. The V end was cut by 5 bases, the J end by 1 base, with 17 bases between. The CDR3 DNA sequence: TGTGCCAGCAGCCCCCGACAGGTGGAGACGAACACTGAAGCTTTCTTT. Translated, it gives CASSPRQVETNTEAFF.

The chain uses TRBV2 and TRBJ2-5, with D possibly being TRBD2 (5 bases). The CDR3 length is 15 residues. Germline CDR1 reads SNHLY; CDR2 reads FYNNEI. Trimming pared 7 bases from V and 3 bases from J, leaving 18 bases between. In DNA, the CDR3 is TGTGCCAGCACCAACCGGGGTACGCAAAAAGAGACCCAGTACTTC. As protein: CASTNRGTQKETQYF.

The chain combines TRBV5-1 with TRBJ1-1, with D maybe TRBD1 (5 bases). Germline lookup yields CDR1 SGHRS and CDR2 YFSETQ. With 2 bases removed from V and 5 bases from J, the gap between germline ends came to 13 bases. The CDR3 is made up of 14 amino acids. CDR3 protein: CASSLGTAGTEAFF. As DNA, the CDR3 is TGCGCCAGCAGCTTAGGGACCGCTGGGACTGAAGCTTTCTTT.

The chain is built from TRBV5-1 and TRBJ1-2; no reliable D call. CDR1 and CDR2 from the germline V gene are SGHRS and YFSETQ. This CDR3 spans 13 amino acids. Deletions cut 7 bases from V and 4 bases from J, with 14 bases between. In DNA, the CDR3 is TGCGCCAGCTCCGTGTCTGCCTCCTATGGCTACACCTTC. Its protein product is CASSVSASYGYTF.

This clonotype was observed a handful of times. This chain links TRBV6-2 or TRBV6-3 with TRBJ2-7; 7 nucleotides agree with TRBD2. This CDR3 is 12 amino acids long. Germline CDR1 reads MNHEY; CDR2 reads SVGEGT. V trimming: 7 bases; J trimming: 7 bases; junction bases outside the gene matches: 7. CDR3 sequence: CASNLPGGEQYV. In DNA form, the CDR3 reads TGTGCCAGCAACCTCCCCGGGGGGGAGCAGTACGTC.

This clonotype turned up a few times. The chain employs TRBV5-1 and TRBJ2-3; 12 nucleotides agree with TRBD2. CDR3 length equals 17 residues. CDR1 is SGHRS, CDR2 YFSETQ, per germline. J lost 6 bases, V lost 6 bases, and 14 bases had no gene match. CDR3: CASTDTPSGGAADTQYF. The CDR3 nucleotides are TGCGCCAGCACCGACACTCCTAGCGGGGGGGCCGCGGATACGCAGTATTTT.

CDR3 bases: TGCGCCAGCAGGGGGGGGGCCTACCAAGAGACCCAGTACTTC. Protein product: CASRGGAYQETQYF. The chain couples TRBV5-1 to TRBJ2-5; a weak D match, TRBD2 (7 bases). This CDR3 has 14 amino acids. The V gene lost 5 bases and the J gene lost 0 bases, with 11 bases spanning the gap. CDR1 is SGHRS and CDR2 is YFSETQ in the germline V gene.

This clonotype was observed a few times. The rearrangement joins TRBV30 to TRBJ1-6; 7 bases are a match to TRBD1. The germline gives CDR1 GTSNPN, CDR2 SVGIG (reference sequence). Germline trimming cut 3 bases from V and 8 bases from J; bases unmatched to any gene: 4. This CDR3 is 13 amino acids long. DNA for the CDR3: TGTGCCTGGAGCTCACAGGGGTATTCACCCCTCCACTTT. Its translation is CAWSSQGYSPLHF.

The chain carries TRBV10-3 and TRBJ2-3; 8 positions match TRBD1. The CDR3 runs 13 residues. Trimming removed 3 bases from V and 5 bases from J; junction bases left unmatched: 1. The germline V gene has CDR1 ENHRY and CDR2 SYGVKD. CDR3 sequence: CAISDRGQDTQYF. The CDR3 DNA is TGTGCCATCAGTGACAGGGGGCAAGATACGCAGTATTTT.

This clonotype showed up just a few times. J is TRBJ2-1 and V is TRBV7-2; 11 bases agree with TRBD2. V lost 2 bases, J lost 9 bases, and 9 bases stayed unmatched. Germline lookup yields CDR1 SGHTA and CDR2 FQGNSA. The CDR3 covers 16 residues. The CDR3 sequence is CASSLWGLAGGGEQFF. The CDR3 region has the DNA TGTGCCAGCAGCTTATGGGGCCTAGCGGGGGGCGGTGAGCAGTTCTTC.

The chain recombines TRBV10-1 with TRBJ2-3, with TRBD1 matching over 7 bases. Trimming at V came to 1 base and at J to 3 bases, leaving 4 bases not matched to a gene. CDR1 and CDR2 from the germline V gene are WNHNN and SYGVQD (reference sequence). CDR3 size: 15 residues. The CDR3 region is CASSELLQGTDTQYF. The DNA for the CDR3 is TGCGCCAGCAGTGAGTTGTTACAGGGGACAGATACGCAGTATTTT.

The chain joins TRBV6-5 to TRBJ1-2; no clear D gene. The length of the CDR3 is 14 residues. V lost 6 bases and J 1 base, leaving 12 bases between the germline ends. From germline, CDR1 is MNHEY and CDR2 SVGAGI. The CDR3 region has the DNA TGTGCCAGCAGGCGGACGGAGCTTAACTATGGCTACACCTTC. Its translation: CASRRTELNYGYTF.

This rearrangement joins TRBV7-9 to TRBJ2-6, with D perhaps TRBD2 (6 bases). The CDR3 spans 17 residues. V lost 5 bases to trimming and J lost 2 bases, with 16 bases between them. Per the germline V gene, CDR1 is SEHNR and CDR2 is FQNEAQ (reference sequence). This CDR3 is CASSPPWRAAGANVLTF. The DNA for the CDR3 is TGTGCCAGCAGCCCTCCGTGGAGGGCGGCTGGGGCCAACGTCCTGACTTTC.

This chain uses TRBV20-1 with TRBJ2-1, with TRBD2 as a possible D gene (5 bases). V gave up 5 bases and J gave up 0 bases, with 23 bases separating them. Germline V gene sequence: CDR1 DFQATT, CDR2 SNEGSKA (reference sequence). The CDR3 runs 18 residues. CDR3 amino acids: CSAYPIDADGSSYNEQFF. Here the CDR3 DNA reads TGCAGTGCTTACCCCATAGACGCCGATGGGAGCTCCTACAATGAGCAGTTCTTC.

This clonotype has just a few counts. V is TRBV12-3 or TRBV12-4 and J is TRBJ1-2; D gene unclear. The V end was cut by 3 bases, the J end by 5 bases, with 13 bases between. The CDR3 runs 14 residues. Written as DNA, the CDR3 is TGTGCCAGCAGTTTCGTAACCGCGGCGTATGGCTACACCTTC. Protein sequence: CASSFVTAAYGYTF.

The chain uses TRBV5-4 and TRBJ2-3, with no clear D. V was cut by 0 bases and J by 6 bases, with 5 bases left in between. The V gene's germline CDR1 is SGHNT and CDR2 YYREEE (reference sequence). The CDR3 is made up of 12 amino acids. The DNA of the CDR3 is TGTGCCAGCAGCTTGGACTGGGATACGCAGTATTTT. Residues: CASSLDWDTQYF.

V and J are TRBV11-2 and TRBJ1-2; TRBD1 aligns across 8 bases. Trimming cost V 6 bases and J 5 bases; bases outside gene matches: 11. This CDR3 is built from 15 residues. Germline assignment: CDR1 SGHAT and CDR2 FQNNGV. CDR3 loop: CASRNYRGEGYGYTF. The CDR3 DNA sequence: TGTGCCAGCAGAAACTACAGGGGGGAGGGTTATGGCTACACCTTC.

This clonotype was observed a few times. The chain joins TRBV20-1 to TRBJ2-1; 14 nucleotides line up with TRBD2. Germline trimming cut 5 bases from V and 13 bases from J; bases unmatched to any gene: 10. This CDR3 has 14 residues. Germline-derived CDR1 and CDR2 are DFQATT and SNEGSKA (reference sequence). The CDR3, as DNA: TGCAGTGCTCCCGCCGGACTAGCGGGGGGAGGACAGTTCTTC. As protein: CSAPAGLAGGGQFF.